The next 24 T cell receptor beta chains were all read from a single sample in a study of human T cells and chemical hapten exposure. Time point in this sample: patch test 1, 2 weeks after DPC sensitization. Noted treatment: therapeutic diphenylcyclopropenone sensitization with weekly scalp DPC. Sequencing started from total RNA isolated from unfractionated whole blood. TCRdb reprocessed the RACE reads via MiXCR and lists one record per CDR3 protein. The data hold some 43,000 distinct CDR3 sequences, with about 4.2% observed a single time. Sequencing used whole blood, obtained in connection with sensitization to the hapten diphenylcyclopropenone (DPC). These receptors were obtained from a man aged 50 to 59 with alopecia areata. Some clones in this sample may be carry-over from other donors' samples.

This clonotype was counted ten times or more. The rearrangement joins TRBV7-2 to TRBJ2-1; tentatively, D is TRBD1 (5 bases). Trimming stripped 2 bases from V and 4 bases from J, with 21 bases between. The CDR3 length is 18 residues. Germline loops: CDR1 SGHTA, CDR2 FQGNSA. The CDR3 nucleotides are TGTGCCAGCAGCTTAAGCTCGCTGGGGCGTGGAGATTACAATGAGCAGTTCTTC. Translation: CASSLSSLGRGDYNEQFF. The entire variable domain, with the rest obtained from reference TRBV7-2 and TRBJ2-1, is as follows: GAGVSQSPSNKVTEKGKDVELRCDPISGHTALYWYRQSLGQGLEFLIYFQGNSAPDKSGLPSDRFSAERTGGSVSTLTIQRTQQEDSAVYLCASSLSSLGRGDYNEQFFGPGTRLTVL.

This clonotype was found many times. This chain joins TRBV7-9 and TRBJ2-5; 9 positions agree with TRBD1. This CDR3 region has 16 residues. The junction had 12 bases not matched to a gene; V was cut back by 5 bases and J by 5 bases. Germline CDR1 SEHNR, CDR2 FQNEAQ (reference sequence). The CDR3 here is CASSPQPGQGYETQYF. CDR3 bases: TGTGCCAGCAGCCCCCAACCGGGACAGGGTTACGAGACCCAGTACTTC.

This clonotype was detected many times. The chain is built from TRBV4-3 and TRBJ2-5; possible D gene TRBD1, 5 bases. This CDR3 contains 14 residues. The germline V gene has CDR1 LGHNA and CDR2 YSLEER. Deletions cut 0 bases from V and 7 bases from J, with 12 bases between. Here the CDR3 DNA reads TGCGCCAGCAGCCAAGATCCCCAGACAGCGACCCAGTACTTC. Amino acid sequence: CASSQDPQTATQYF.

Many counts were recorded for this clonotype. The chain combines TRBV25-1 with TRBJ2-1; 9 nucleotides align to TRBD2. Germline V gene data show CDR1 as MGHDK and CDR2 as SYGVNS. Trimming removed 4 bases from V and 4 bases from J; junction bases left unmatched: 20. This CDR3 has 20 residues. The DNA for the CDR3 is TGTGCCAGCAGTGCCAGAATCCCGGCGGGAGGGGCGGGGGGTTACAATGAGCAGTTCTTC. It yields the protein CASSARIPAGGAGGYNEQFF.

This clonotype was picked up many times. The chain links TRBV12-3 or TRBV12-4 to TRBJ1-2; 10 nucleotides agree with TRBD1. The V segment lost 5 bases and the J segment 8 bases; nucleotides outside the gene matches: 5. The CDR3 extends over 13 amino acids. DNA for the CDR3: TGTGCCAGCAGTGTGGGACAGGGGAGAGGCTACACCTTC. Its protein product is CASSVGQGRGYTF.

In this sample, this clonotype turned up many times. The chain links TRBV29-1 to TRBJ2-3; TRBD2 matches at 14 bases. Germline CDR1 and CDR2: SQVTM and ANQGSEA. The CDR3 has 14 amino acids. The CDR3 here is CTVATSGRADTQYF. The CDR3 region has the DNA TGCACCGTCGCGACTAGCGGGAGGGCAGATACGCAGTATTTT.

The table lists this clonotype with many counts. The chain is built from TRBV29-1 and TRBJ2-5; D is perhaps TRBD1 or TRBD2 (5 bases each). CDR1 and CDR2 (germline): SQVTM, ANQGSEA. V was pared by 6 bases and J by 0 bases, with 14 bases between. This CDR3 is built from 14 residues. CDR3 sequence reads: CSVVGPVYQETQYF. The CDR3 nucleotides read TGCAGCGTCGTGGGACCAGTGTACCAAGAGACCCAGTACTTC.

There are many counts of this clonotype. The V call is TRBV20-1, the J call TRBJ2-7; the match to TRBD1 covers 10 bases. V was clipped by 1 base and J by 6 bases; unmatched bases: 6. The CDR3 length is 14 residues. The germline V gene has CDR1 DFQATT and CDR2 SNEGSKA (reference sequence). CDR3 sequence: CSARVGTGDGEQYF. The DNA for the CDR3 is TGCAGTGCTAGAGTTGGGACAGGGGATGGCGAGCAGTACTTC.

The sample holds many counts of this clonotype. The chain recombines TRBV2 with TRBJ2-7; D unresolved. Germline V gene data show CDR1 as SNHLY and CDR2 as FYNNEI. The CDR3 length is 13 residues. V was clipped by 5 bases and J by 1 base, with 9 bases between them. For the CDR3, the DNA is TGTGCCAGCAGTCTCGAAGTGTCCTACGAGCAGTACTTC. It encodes CASSLEVSYEQYF.

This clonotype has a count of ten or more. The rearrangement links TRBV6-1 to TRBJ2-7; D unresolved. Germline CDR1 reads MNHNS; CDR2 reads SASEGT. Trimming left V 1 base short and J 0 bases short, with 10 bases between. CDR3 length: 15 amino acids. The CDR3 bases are TGTGCCAGCAGTGAAGGCCGGCGGAGCTCCTACGAGCAGTACTTC. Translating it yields CASSEGRRSSYEQYF.

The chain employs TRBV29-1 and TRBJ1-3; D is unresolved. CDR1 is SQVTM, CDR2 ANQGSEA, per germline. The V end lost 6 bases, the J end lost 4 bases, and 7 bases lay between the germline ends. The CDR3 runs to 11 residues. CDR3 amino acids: CSVRVGNTIYF. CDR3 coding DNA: TGCAGCGTGCGAGTAGGAAACACCATATATTTT.

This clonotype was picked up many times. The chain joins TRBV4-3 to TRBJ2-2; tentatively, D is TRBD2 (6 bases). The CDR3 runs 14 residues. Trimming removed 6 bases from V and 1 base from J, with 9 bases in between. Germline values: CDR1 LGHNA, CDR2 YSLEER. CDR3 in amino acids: CASSGGMNTGELFF. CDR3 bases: TGCGCCAGCAGTGGGGGGATGAACACCGGGGAGCTGTTTTTT.

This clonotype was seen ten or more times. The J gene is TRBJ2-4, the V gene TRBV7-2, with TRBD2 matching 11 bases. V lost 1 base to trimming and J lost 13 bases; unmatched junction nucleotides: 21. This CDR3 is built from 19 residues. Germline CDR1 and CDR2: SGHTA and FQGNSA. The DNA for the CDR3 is TGTGCCAGCAGCTTAGGGGGCCGGACTAGCGGGCCCTCCTTTCTGGGCCAGTACTTC. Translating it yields CASSLGGRTSGPSFLGQYF.

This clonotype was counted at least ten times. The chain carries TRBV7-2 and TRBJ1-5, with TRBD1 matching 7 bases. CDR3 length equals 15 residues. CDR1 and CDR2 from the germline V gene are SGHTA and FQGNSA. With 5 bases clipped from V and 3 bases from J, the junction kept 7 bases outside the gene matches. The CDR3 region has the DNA TGTGCCAGCAGCCCCGAGACAGGGTACAATCAGCCCCAGCATTTT. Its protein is CASSPETGYNQPQHF.

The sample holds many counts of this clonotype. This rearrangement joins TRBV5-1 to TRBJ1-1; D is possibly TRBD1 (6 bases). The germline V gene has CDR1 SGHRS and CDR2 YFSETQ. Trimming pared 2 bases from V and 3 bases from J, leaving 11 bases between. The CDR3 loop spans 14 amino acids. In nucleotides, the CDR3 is TGCGCCAGCAGCTTTCAGGGGCGAGACACTGAAGCTTTCTTT. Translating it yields CASSFQGRDTEAFF.

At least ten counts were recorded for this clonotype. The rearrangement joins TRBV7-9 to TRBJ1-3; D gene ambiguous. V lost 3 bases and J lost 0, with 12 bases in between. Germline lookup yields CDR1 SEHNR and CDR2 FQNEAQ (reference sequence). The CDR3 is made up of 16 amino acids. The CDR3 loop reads CASSLDRVFSGNTIYF. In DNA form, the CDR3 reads TGTGCCAGCAGCTTGGACCGGGTCTTCTCTGGAAACACCATATATTTT.

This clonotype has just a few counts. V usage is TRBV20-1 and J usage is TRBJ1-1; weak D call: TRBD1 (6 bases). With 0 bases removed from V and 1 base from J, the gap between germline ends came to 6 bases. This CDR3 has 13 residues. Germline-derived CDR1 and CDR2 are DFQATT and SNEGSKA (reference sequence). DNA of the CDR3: TGCAGTGCTAGAGAGGGACAGAACACTGAAGCTTTCTTT. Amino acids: CSAREGQNTEAFF.

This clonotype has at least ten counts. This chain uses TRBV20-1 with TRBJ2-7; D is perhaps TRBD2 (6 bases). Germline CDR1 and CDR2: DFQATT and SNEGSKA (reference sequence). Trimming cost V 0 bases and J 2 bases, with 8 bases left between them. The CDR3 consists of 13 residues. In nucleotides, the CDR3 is TGCAGTGCTAGAGAGCGGGAAACCTACGAGCAGTACTTC. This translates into CSARERETYEQYF.

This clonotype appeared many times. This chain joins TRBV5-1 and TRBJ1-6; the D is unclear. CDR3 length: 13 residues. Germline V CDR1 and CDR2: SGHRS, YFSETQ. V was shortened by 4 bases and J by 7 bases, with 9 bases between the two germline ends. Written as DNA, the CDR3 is TGCGCCAGCAGCCTGGCGGGAAATTCACCCCTCCACTTT. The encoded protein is CASSLAGNSPLHF. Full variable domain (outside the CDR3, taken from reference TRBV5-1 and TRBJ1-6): KAGVTQTPRYLIKTRGQQVTLSCSPISGHRSVSWYQQTPGQGLQFLFEYFSETQRNKGNFPGRFSGRQFSNSRSEMNVSTLELGDSALYLCASSLAGNSPLHFGNGTRLTVT.

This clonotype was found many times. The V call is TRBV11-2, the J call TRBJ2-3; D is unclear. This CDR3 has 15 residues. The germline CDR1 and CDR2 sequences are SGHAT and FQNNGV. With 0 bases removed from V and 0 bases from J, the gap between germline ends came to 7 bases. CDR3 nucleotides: TGTGCCAGCAGCTTAGATCCAGTTAGCACAGATACGCAGTATTTT. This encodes CASSLDPVSTDTQYF.

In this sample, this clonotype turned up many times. CDR3 coding DNA: TGTGCCAGCAGCATTGACAGGAACAATGAGCAGTTCTTC. Translated: CASSIDRNNEQFF. This chain joins TRBV7-2 and TRBJ2-1, with D maybe TRBD1 (6 bases). Deletions cut 5 bases from V and 5 bases from J, with 10 bases between. CDR3 size: 13 residues. Germline CDR1 and CDR2: SGHTA and FQGNSA.

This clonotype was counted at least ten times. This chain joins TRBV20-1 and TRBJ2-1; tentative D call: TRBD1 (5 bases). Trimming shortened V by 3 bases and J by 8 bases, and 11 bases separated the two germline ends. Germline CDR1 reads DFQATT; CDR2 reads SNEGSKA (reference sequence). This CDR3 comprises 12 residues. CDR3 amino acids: CSASFRADEQFF. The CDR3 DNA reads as TGCAGTGCTAGTTTCAGGGCCGATGAGCAGTTCTTC.

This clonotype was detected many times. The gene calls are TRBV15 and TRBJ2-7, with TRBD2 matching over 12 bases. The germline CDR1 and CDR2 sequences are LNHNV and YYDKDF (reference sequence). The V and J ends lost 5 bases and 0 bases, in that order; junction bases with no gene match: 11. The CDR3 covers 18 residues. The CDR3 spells CATSRWPLTSGSSYEQYF. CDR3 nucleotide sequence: TGTGCCACCAGCCGCTGGCCTTTGACTAGCGGGAGCTCCTACGAGCAGTACTTC.

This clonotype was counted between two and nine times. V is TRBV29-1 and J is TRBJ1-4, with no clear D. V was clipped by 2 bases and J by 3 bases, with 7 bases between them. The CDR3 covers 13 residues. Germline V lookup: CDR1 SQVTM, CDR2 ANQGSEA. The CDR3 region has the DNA TGCAGCGTTGAAAGAGGACCTAATGAAAAACTGTTTTTT. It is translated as CSVERGPNEKLFF.